This T cell receptor beta chain was sequenced in a study of cytomegalovirus exposure and HLA in healthy donors. Study-level points and caveats: Reports indicated that the classifier achieved high specificity and sensitivity in diagnosing cytomegalovirus status. There were some 150 TCR beta chains listed as cytomegalovirus-associated.

Concerning this clone: Its cognate antigen is unknown.

TCRdb's table, derived via immunoSEQ multiplex PCR, lists solely in-frame clones and lacks some. The top ten hold under 2% of the sample, which has more than 95,000 clones, roughly 90% seen once. There are 15 residues in the CDR3. Germline CDR1 is SGHVS and CDR2 is FQNEAQ. Trimming at V came to 4 bases and at J to 5 bases, leaving 8 bases not matched to a gene. Sequencing used PBMCs. The V call is TRBV7-8, the J call TRBJ2-7, with 10 positions matching TRBD1. This clonotype originated in a woman in her late teens or twenties in good health and CMV-seronegative. The CDR3 protein is CASSSASGTGDEQYF. In DNA form, the CDR3 reads TGTGCCAGCAGCTCGGCCTCCGGGACAGGGGACGAGCAGTACTTC. The variable domain in full, with the rest retrieved from reference TRBV7-8 and TRBJ2-7, is GAGVSQSPRYKVAKRGQDVALRCDPISGHVSLFWYQQALGQGPEFLTYFQNEAQLDKSGLPSDRFFAERPEGSVSTLKIQRTQQEDSAVYLCASSSASGTGDEQYFGPGTRLTVT.